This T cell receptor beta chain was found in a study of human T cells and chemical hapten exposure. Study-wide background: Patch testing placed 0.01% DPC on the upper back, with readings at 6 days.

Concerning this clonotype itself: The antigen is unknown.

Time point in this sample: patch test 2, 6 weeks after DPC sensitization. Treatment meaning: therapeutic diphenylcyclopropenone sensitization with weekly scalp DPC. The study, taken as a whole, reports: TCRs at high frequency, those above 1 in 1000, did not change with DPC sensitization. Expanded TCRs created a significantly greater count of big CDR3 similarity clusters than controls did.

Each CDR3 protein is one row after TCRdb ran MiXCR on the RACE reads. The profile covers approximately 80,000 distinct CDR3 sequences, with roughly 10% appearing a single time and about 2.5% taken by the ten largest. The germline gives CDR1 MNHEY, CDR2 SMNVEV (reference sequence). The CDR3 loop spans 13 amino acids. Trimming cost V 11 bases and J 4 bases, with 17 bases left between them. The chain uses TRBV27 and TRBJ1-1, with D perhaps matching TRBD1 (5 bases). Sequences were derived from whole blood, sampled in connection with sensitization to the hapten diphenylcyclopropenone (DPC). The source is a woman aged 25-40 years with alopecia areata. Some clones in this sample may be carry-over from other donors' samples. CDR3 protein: CAAAGVMGTEAFF. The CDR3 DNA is TGTGCCGCGGCGGGGGTAATGGGCACTGAAGCTTTCTTT.